This T cell receptor (beta chain) was recovered during a study of blood T cell repertoires in COVID-19. Original handling: Using reference gene primer amplification, nucleated cell counts were estimated. The data were produced by immunoSEQ multiplex PCR, yet TCRdb's version contains in-frame clones alone and is incomplete. V and J calls and clone size are given by that table; D and trimming were obtained from the DNA. In the table there are under 20,000 clones, around four fifths of which are singletons. In germline, CDR1 is ENHRY, CDR2 SYGVKD. Losses at the gene ends were 10 bases for V and 1 base for J; bases not matched to a gene: 13. The CDR3 length is 17 residues.

The chain is built from TRBV10-3 and TRBJ2-1, with TRBD2 identical over 10 bases. This TCR came from a man aged 80 or over with active COVID-19. Sample: peripheral blood. The CDR3 sequence is CATTALAGDSSYNEQFF. Here the CDR3 DNA reads TGTGCCACAACCGCCCTAGCGGGAGACAGTTCCTACAATGAGCAGTTCTTC.